This TCR beta chain was sequenced in a study of CXCR3-negative and CXCR3-positive naive CD8 T cells (dated by TCRdb to between 2017 and 2020). A note on the overall study: In total, roughly 150 million TRB reads were obtained, or roughly 1.5 +/- 0.3 million reads per library. Diversity and physicochemical repertoire analyses covered 10 to 11 donors pooled from two independent experiments. Naive subsets from about 5 donors and memory cells from 3 donors were included in the TRBV-TRBJ cluster analysis.

Study-wide conclusions, independent of this receptor: Because surface CD5, which is linked to self-reactivity in mice, was comparable between the naive subsets, TCR interaction strength was also inferred from TRB CDR3 physicochemical properties. Freshly isolated PBMCs were used for most assays because CXCR3 expression went down partially after cryopreservation. Compared with CXCR3-negative naive cells, CXCR3-positive naive cells had TRB CDR3s with higher hydrophobicity (lower Kidera factor 4), lower energy, and higher strength and volume indices. Both naive subsets had comparably high repertoire diversity, while memory CD8+ T cells had much lower repertoire diversity. TRBV-TRBJ usage was similar between naive CXCR3-negative and CXCR3-positive cells from the same donor, while memory cells showed distinct patterns.

Concerning this clonotype: This receptor's antigen is unknown.

The instrument was a NextSeq 550. The Human TCR Profiling Kit (MiLaboratory) was used to make UMI-labeled 5' RACE TRB cDNA libraries. cDNA synthesis used the entire amount of extracted RNA, and PCR amplification then used the entire amount of cDNA produced. Libraries were prepared in parallel with an identical number of PCR cycles. Per the source publication's procedure: With a minimum of two reads required per UMI, MIGEC and MiXCR pulled out about 50,000 +/- 9,200 unique UMI-labeled TRB cDNA molecules from each library. Each library averaged roughly 40,000 +/- 10,000 functional in-frame TRB CDR3 nucleotide clonotypes without stop codons. Diversity metrics, including normalized Shannon-Wiener and Chao1, were computed in VDJtools after downsampling to 5000 UMI-labeled TRB molecules per sample. VDJtools was used to calculate clonotype-size-weighted physicochemical properties of the central five CDR3 residues, namely interaction energy, strength, volume and Kidera factor 4. Each entry corresponds to one CDR3 protein sequence from reads that TCRdb reprocessed, and DNA is not given. The authors' filters were not applied to this entry. The sample table includes about 85,000 distinct CDR3 sequences. The ten largest account for about 0.8% of the sample.

Spanning cysteine to phenylalanine, the CDR3 consists of 11 amino acids. There is no recorded DNA. CDR1 and CDR2 are drawn from the germline V gene: SGHAT, FQNNGV. Each CD8+ T cell subset was flow-sorted in triplicate, and some 310,000 cells per subset were placed directly into RLT lysis buffer. To exclude memory contaminants, naive CD8+ T cells were stringently defined as CD45RO-CCR7+CD27+CD95-. Peripheral blood mononuclear cells were isolated from buffy coats using standard density gradient centrifugation. Naive CXCR3-negative and CXCR3-positive CD8+ T cells were flow-sorted using a FACSAria III. An RNeasy Mini Kit was used to extract total RNA from the sorted cells.

The TCR originated in a human donor in good health. Some clones in this sample may be carry-over from other donors' samples. Sequencing was done on a sample of naive CXCR3+ CD8+ T cells from blood. What the cell subset or site label conveys for this sample: CD45RO-CCR7+CD27+CD95- naive CD8+ T cells expressing CXCR3 (TNR3+). The V and J segments used are TRBV11-2 and TRBJ2-7; TCRdb picks TRBD2, but there is no DNA to check that call. Here the CDR3 is given as CASGGGYEQYF.